Following are 2 T cell receptor beta chains from one sample sequenced in a study of blood T cell repertoires in COVID-19. The data were produced by immunoSEQ multiplex PCR, yet TCRdb's version contains in-frame clones alone and is incomplete. This table holds about 190,000 clones, around 80% found once. The source material was peripheral blood. Receptors originate from a human donor in a cohort sampled during active COVID-19.

The chain employs TRBV18 and TRBJ1-6, with TRBD1 as a possible D gene (5 bases). The CDR3 sequence is 13 residues long. Germline CDR1 reads KGHSH; CDR2 reads LQKENI. The germline V and J ends were trimmed by 6 bases and 8 bases, with 11 bases remaining between them. The CDR3 here is CASSKGIHSPLHF. Written as DNA, the CDR3 is TGTGCCAGCTCGAAGGGGATCCATTCACCCCTCCACTTT.

This rearrangement joins TRBV6-1 to TRBJ1-3; D unresolved. Germline V CDR1 and CDR2: MNHNS, SASEGT. Between the trimmed V and J ends, which lost 2 bases and 8 bases, there was a span of 13 bases. This CDR3 has 14 amino acids. This chain's CDR3 is CASSERFGRDTIYF. Here the CDR3 DNA reads TGTGCCAGCAGTGAAAGGTTCGGGAGAGACACCATATATTTT.